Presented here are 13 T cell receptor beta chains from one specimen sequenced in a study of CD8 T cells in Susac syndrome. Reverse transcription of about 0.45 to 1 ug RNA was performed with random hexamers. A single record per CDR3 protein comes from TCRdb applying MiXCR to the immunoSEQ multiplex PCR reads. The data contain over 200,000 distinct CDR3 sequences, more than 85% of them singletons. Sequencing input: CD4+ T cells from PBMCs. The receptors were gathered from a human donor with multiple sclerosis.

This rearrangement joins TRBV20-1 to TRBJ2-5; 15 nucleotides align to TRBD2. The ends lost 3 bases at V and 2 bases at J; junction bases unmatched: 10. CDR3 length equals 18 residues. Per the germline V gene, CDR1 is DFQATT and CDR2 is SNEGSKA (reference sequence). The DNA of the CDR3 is TGCAGTGCTAGCAAAGGGACTAGCGGGGGGCTTATTCAAGAGACCCAGTACTTC. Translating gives CSASKGTSGGLIQETQYF.

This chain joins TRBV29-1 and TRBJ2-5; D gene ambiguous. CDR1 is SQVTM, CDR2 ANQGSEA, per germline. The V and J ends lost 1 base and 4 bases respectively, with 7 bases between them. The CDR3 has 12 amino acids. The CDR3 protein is CSVEGVGETQYF. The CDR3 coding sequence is TGCAGCGTTGAAGGTGTCGGAGAGACCCAGTACTTC.

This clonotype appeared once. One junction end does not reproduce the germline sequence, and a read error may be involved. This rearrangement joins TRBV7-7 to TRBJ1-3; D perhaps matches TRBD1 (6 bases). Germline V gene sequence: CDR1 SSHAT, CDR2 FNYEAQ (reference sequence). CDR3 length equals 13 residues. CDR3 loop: CASSTTGGNTIYF. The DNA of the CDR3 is TGTGCTAGCAGCACAACAGGGGGAAACACCATATATTTT.

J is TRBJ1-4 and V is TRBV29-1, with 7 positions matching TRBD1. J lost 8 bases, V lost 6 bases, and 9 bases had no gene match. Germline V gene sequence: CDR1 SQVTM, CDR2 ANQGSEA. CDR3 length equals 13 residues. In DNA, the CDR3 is TGCAGCGTCCGACAGGGAAGGGAGGAAAAACTGTTTTTT. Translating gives CSVRQGREEKLFF.

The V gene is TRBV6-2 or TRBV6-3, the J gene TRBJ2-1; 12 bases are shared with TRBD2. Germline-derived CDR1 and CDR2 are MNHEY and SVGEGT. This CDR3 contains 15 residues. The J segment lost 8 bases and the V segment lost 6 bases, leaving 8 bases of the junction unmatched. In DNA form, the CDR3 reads TGTGCCAGCAGCCGGACTAGCGGGGTGTTCGATGAGCAGTTCTTC. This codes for CASSRTSGVFDEQFF.

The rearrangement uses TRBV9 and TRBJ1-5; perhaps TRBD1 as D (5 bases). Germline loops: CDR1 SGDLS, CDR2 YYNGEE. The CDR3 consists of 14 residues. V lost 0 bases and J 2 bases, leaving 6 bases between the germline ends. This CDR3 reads CASSVAGGNQPQHF. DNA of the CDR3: TGTGCCAGCAGCGTAGCGGGGGGCAATCAGCCCCAGCATTTT.

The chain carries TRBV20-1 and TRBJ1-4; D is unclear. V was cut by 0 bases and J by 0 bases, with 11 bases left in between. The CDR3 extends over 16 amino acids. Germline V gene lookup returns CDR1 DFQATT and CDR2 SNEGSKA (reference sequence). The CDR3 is CSARDLVEPTNEKLFF. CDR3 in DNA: TGCAGTGCTAGAGATCTAGTCGAACCAACTAATGAAAAACTGTTTTTT.

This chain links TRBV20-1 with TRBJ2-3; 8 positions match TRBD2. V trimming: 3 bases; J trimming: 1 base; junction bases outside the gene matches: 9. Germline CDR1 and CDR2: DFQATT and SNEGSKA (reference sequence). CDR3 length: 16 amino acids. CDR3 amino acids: CSASYGGARGTDTQYF. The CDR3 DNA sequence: TGCAGTGCTAGCTACGGGGGGGCGCGAGGCACAGATACGCAGTATTTT.

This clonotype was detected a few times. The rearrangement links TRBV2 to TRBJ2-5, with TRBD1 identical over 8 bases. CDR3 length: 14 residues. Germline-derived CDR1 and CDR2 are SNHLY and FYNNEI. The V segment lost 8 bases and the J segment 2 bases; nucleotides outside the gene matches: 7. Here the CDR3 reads CASSYGQGQETQYF. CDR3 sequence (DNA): TGTGCCAGCTCTTACGGACAGGGACAAGAGACCCAGTACTTC.

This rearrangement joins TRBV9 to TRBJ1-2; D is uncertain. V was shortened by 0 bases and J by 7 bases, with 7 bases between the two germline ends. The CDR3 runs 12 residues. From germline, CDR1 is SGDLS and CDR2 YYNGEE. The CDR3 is CASSVGISGYTF. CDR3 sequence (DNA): TGTGCCAGCAGCGTAGGGATCTCTGGCTACACCTTC.

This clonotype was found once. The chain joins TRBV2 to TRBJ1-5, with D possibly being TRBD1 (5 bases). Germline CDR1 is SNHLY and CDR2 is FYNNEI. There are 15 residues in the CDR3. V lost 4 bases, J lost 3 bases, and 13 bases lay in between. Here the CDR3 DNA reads TGTGCCAGCAGTGCCGGGACGTCGCCCAATCAGCCCCAGCATTTT. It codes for CASSAGTSPNQPQHF.

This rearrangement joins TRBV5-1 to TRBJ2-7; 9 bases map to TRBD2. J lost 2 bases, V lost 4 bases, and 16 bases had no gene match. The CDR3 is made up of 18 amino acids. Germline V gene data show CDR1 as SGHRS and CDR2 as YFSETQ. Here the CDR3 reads CASSPQRKIAGETYEQYV. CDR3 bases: TGCGCCAGCAGCCCCCAGCGGAAAATAGCGGGGGAAACCTACGAGCAGTACGTC.

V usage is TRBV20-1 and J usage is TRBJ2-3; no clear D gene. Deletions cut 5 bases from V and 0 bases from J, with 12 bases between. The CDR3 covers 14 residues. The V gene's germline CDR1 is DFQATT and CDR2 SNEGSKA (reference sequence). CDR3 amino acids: CSARTQPSTDTQYF. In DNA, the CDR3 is TGCAGTGCTCGAACCCAACCCAGCACAGATACGCAGTATTTT.